The clone carrying this TCR beta chain has ten or more counts. TCRdb reanalysed the 5' RACE reads using MiXCR and keeps one entry per CDR3 protein. The table includes about 25,000 distinct CDR3 sequences, over 6.5% detected once. The data are from a study of neurological immune-mediated disorders. From germline, CDR1 is DFQATT and CDR2 SNEGSKA (reference sequence). V lost 3 bases to trimming and J lost 2 bases, with 14 bases between them. The CDR3 has 15 residues. This clonotype was obtained from a middle-aged woman in good health. This sequence joins TRBV20-1 and TRBJ1-3; D is undetermined. What was sequenced was PBMCs. CDR3 protein: CSASLGLTTGNTIYF. In nucleotides, the CDR3 is TGCAGTGCTAGCCTAGGTCTAACTACTGGAAACACCATATATTTT.